The TCR beta chain described here comes from a study of Graves' ophthalmopathy and Graves' hyperthyroidism. Study as a whole: Peripheral blood was obtained at first diagnosis, ahead of any treatment.

Findings and caveats of the study: The authors also found most expanded thyroid clonotypes above 0.001 frequency in blood.

Notes on this clonotype: The antigen remains unidentified.

RNA transcripts yielded amplified TCR beta CDR3 regions. The first-round RT-PCR employed HTBI primers together with the Qiagen OneStep RT-PCR kit. A multiplex PCR was then performed as the second round. TCRdb fed the multiplex PCR reads into MiXCR, producing one record per CDR3 protein. Among hundreds of thousands of distinct CDR3 sequences listed, approximately 39% were seen once. The length of the CDR3 is 15 residues. Germline CDR1 reads LGHNT; CDR2 reads FRNRAP. The clonotype was recovered from an adult man with Graves' ophthalmopathy. Sequencing was performed on peripheral blood. The chain joins TRBV12-5 to TRBJ2-5; 10 bases align to TRBD1. CDR3 protein: CATGPGQGFGETQYF. The CDR3 coding sequence is TGTGCCACCGGACCGGGACAGGGGTTTGGAGAGACCCAGTACTTC.